This entry lists 11 T cell receptor beta chains sequenced from one sample in a study of T-cell memory formation after mild COVID-19. In TCRdb, the 5' RACE reads were re-called with MiXCR into one record per CDR3 protein. Of 150,000 to 200,000 distinct CDR3 sequences in the sample, roughly 10% were seen once. The sample consisted of PBMCs or a T cell subset sorted from them (not recorded which). These receptors were taken from a man between 18 and 35 years old who had mild COVID-19 (a few samples of this study predate the infection). Cell type and time point are not known.

This clonotype was observed a handful of times. V is TRBV11-2 and J is TRBJ2-5; TRBD2 is a possible D gene (6 bases). The CDR3 runs 16 residues. Trimming stripped 1 base from V and 5 bases from J, with 17 bases between. The germline CDR1 and CDR2 sequences are SGHAT and FQNNGV. The CDR3 DNA is TGTGCCAGCAGCTTAGGGTTTGGTAGCGCGGGGGAGACCCAGTACTTC. Amino acid sequence: CASSLGFGSAGETQYF.

This clonotype was detected many times. The chain joins TRBV5-1 to TRBJ1-5; 8 positions agree with TRBD1. Germline V gives CDR1 SGHRS, CDR2 YFSETQ. This CDR3 comprises 15 residues. J gave up 3 bases and V 2 bases, and 4 bases lay outside the gene matches. CDR3 nucleotide sequence: TGCGCCAGCAGCTTACAGGGGGTGTTCAATCAGCCCCAGCATTTT. It yields the protein CASSLQGVFNQPQHF. The whole variable domain, filled in from reference TRBV5-1 and TRBJ1-5, reads KAGVTQTPRYLIKTRGQQVTLSCSPISGHRSVSWYQQTPGQGLQFLFEYFSETQRNKGNFPGRFSGRQFSNSRSEMNVSTLELGDSALYLCASSLQGVFNQPQHFGDGTRLSIL.

This clonotype was observed a handful of times. The chain recombines TRBV12-3 or TRBV12-4 with TRBJ1-2; a weak D match, TRBD1 (5 bases). The CDR3 is made up of 13 amino acids. Trimming cost V 2 bases and J 6 bases, with 10 bases left between them. In DNA form, the CDR3 reads TGTGCCAGCAGTTTAAGTGGACACAATGGCTACACCTTC. Translation gives CASSLSGHNGYTF.

This clonotype came up a few times. DNA for the CDR3: TGCAGCGTTTCTCATCGGGAGACCCAGTACTTC. Translated, it gives CSVSHRETQYF. The chain has TRBV29-1 and TRBJ2-5, with D unresolved. Germline loops: CDR1 SQVTM, CDR2 ANQGSEA. The length of the CDR3 is 11 residues. V lost 5 bases to trimming and J lost 5 bases, with 9 bases between them. Full variable domain (remainder filled in from reference TRBV29-1 and TRBJ2-5): SAVISQKPSRDICQRGTSLTIQCQVDSQVTMMFWYRQQPGQSLTLIATANQGSEATYESGFVIDKFPISRPNLTFSTLTVSNMSPEDSSIYLCSVSHRETQYFGPGTRLLVL.

This clonotype was seen a few times. This chain connects TRBV6-5 to TRBJ2-5, with D perhaps given as TRBD1 or TRBD2 (5 bases each). The CDR3 has 15 residues. The germline V gene has CDR1 MNHEY and CDR2 SVGAGI. V lost 5 bases, J lost 2 bases, and 15 bases lay in between. CDR3 amino acids: CASSRQGRSQETQYF. Here the CDR3 DNA reads TGTGCCAGCAGTCGCCAGGGACGGTCGCAAGAGACCCAGTACTTC.

The sample holds many counts of this clonotype. The V call is TRBV20-1, the J call TRBJ2-7; a weak D match, TRBD1 (6 bases). The CDR3 has 15 residues. The germline gives CDR1 DFQATT, CDR2 SNEGSKA (reference sequence). Trimming took 5 bases from V and 9 from J, leaving 26 bases between them. Here the CDR3 DNA reads TGCAGTGCTCCTATGTTTGCCACAGGGCCTGGGGTGCAGTACGTC. Amino acid sequence: CSAPMFATGPGVQYV.

This clonotype was counted ten times or more. The gene calls are TRBV12-3 or TRBV12-4 and TRBJ2-1; D possibly uses TRBD1 or TRBD2 (5 bases each). This CDR3 has 14 amino acids. V lost 10 bases and J lost 4, with 17 bases in between. The CDR3 region has the DNA TGTGCCACAAAGAGGAGCGGACAATACAATGAGCAGTTCTTC. This sequence encodes CATKRSGQYNEQFF.

The rearrangement uses TRBV20-1 and TRBJ1-4; 10 bases align to TRBD1. The V and J ends lost 3 bases and 8 bases, in that order; junction bases with no gene match: 6. This CDR3 region has 14 residues. Per germline, CDR1 DFQATT and CDR2 SNEGSKA (reference sequence). CDR3 coding DNA: TGCAGTGCTAGGACAGGGGGCGGCGTGGAAAAACTGTTTTTT. Protein sequence: CSARTGGGVEKLFF.

The rearrangement links TRBV27 to TRBJ2-7; no clear D gene. CDR1 is MNHEY, CDR2 SMNVEV, per germline (reference sequence). This CDR3 is built from 13 residues. The V and J ends lost 6 bases and 7 bases respectively, with 16 bases between them. As DNA, the CDR3 is TGTGCCAGCAGCTTTAGGGATCTTCGGGAGCAGTACTTC. Its translation: CASSFRDLREQYF.

This clonotype was picked up a small number of times. The chain joins TRBV5-1 to TRBJ1-4; D remains ambiguous. CDR1 is SGHRS, CDR2 YFSETQ, per germline. This CDR3 has 15 residues. The ends were cut back, 1 base at V and 4 bases at J, with 11 bases in the middle. The CDR3 protein is CASSLNSQSNEKLFF. For the CDR3, the DNA is TGCGCCAGCAGCTTGAACAGTCAGAGTAATGAAAAACTGTTTTTT.

The chain is built from TRBV7-2 and TRBJ2-5, with a tentative D call TRBD1 (5 bases). The ends were cut back, 3 bases at V and 0 bases at J, with 8 bases in the middle. Germline V gene sequence: CDR1 SGHTA, CDR2 FQGNSA. This CDR3 comprises 14 residues. The CDR3, as DNA: TGTGCCAGCAGCTTGACAGCTTACCAAGAGACCCAGTACTTC. Translation gives CASSLTAYQETQYF.